Described below is a single T cell receptor beta chain sequence and its context. What it recognizes is unknown. This sample is drawn from a study of T cell responses to AZD1222 COVID-19 vaccine. Broader study findings: Among the donors, most were white British and more were female, and clonal diversity was possibly underestimated.

Sequencing was performed with immunoSEQ multiplex PCR; in TCRdb, only in-frame clones are kept and a portion is missing. The table includes about 130,000 clones, roughly 90% detected once. The germline V gene encodes CDR1 DFQATT and CDR2 SNEGSKA (reference sequence). V lost 3 bases and J lost 0, with 11 bases in between. The CDR3 length is 14 residues. The specimen was peripheral blood, collected on day 0 of AZD1222 vaccination. This chain connects TRBV20-1 to TRBJ1-2; no definite D call. The source of this sequence is an adult in good health. The CDR3 spells CSASYPTTNYGYTF. Written as DNA, the CDR3 is TGCAGTGCTAGTTACCCTACTACTAACTATGGCTACACCTTC.